This TCR beta chain was found in a study of blood T cells in healthy people across ages. Germline CDR1 LGHNA, CDR2 YSLEER. There are 14 residues in the CDR3. Trimming removed 0 bases from V and 3 bases from J, with 9 bases in between. Alongside a J-beta primer mix, a sample-barcoded 5' primer served in a second PCR lasting about 7 to 12 cycles. TCRdb analysed the 5' RACE reads with MiXCR anew, one entry per CDR3 protein. This repertoire shows around 320,000 distinct CDR3 sequences, 27% found once; its top ten account for 29%. The people who gave samples were healthy Caucasians from Russia, aged roughly 6 to 90.

The rearrangement uses TRBV4-3 and TRBJ2-7; D may match TRBD1 or TRBD2 (5 bases each). The clonotype originates from a woman in her 70s in good health. Sequenced: blood. As DNA, the CDR3 is TGCGCCAGCAGCCAAGATTGGGGGTACTACGAGCAGTACTTC. Its protein product is CASSQDWGYYEQYF.